Below are 12 T cell receptor beta chains sequenced from a single sample in a study of cytomegalovirus exposure and HLA in healthy donors (dated by TCRdb to the late 2010s). Library generation was performed with the immunoSEQ multiplex PCR assay. For the multiplex PCR, a mixture combining 60 forward primers for TCR Vbeta segments and 13 reverse primers for TCR Jbeta segments was used. As stored in TCRdb, this immuneACCESS dataset retains in-frame rearrangements with V and J assigned. A fraction of the clones does not appear; measured against another copy, unresolved V genes explain less than half of the discrepancy, and the remainder lacks a known reason. This sample is represented by roughly 130,000 clones; 80% of them were singletons. The ten largest clones add up to 1% of the sample. The specimen was PBMCs. Source of these receptors: a man aged 35 to 55 in good health and CMV-seronegative.

The chain carries TRBV15 and TRBJ2-7; possible D gene TRBD2, 6 bases. This CDR3 is built from 16 residues. CDR1 is LNHNV, CDR2 YYDKDF, per germline (reference sequence). V dropped 1 base and J dropped 6 bases, with 19 bases sitting between them. The CDR3: CATSRGTGSLSGEQYF. As DNA, the CDR3 is TGTGCCACCAGCAGAGGGACCGGGAGTCTAAGCGGCGAGCAGTACTTC. Together with reference TRBV15 and TRBJ2-7, the CDR3 gives the full variable domain: DAMVIQNPRYQVTQFGKPVTLSCSQTLNHNVMYWYQQKSSQAPKLLFHYYDKDFNNEADTPDNFQSRRPNTSFCFLDIRSPGLGDTAMYLCATSRGTGSLSGEQYFGPGTRLTVT.

The V call is TRBV28, the J call TRBJ1-1; 9 nucleotides align to TRBD1. Per the germline V gene, CDR1 is MDHEN and CDR2 is SYDVKM. Germline trimming cut 7 bases from V and 0 bases from J; bases unmatched to any gene: 12. This CDR3 has 17 amino acids. The CDR3 is CASIRAGTGILNTEAFF. The CDR3 DNA reads TGTGCCAGCATTCGGGCTGGGACAGGGATCCTGAACACTGAAGCTTTCTTT. The full variable domain, rest sourced from reference TRBV28 and TRBJ1-1, is DVKVTQSSRYLVKRTGEKVFLECVQDMDHENMFWYRQDPGLGLRLIYFSYDVKMKEKGDIPEGYSVSREKKERFSLILESASTNQTSMYLCASIRAGTGILNTEAFFGQGTRLTVV.

The chain is built from TRBV18 and TRBJ2-1; 7 bases map to TRBD1. Germline CDR1 is KGHSH and CDR2 is LQKENI. The CDR3 contains 14 residues. The J segment lost 7 bases and the V segment lost 2 bases, leaving 5 bases of the junction unmatched. The CDR3 sequence: CASSPFDRENEQFF. The CDR3 region has the DNA TGTGCCAGCTCACCATTCGACAGGGAAAATGAGCAGTTCTTC.

The chain is built from TRBV19 and TRBJ1-5, with D perhaps TRBD1 (6 bases). Germline CDR1 and CDR2: LNHDA and SQIVND (reference sequence). The length of the CDR3 is 16 residues. V gave up 9 bases and J gave up 6 bases, with 24 bases separating them. The CDR3 nucleotides read TGTGCCAGCAGCCCCGGGAGGGGGGGGAGGATTCAGCCCCAGCATTTT. Translation gives CASSPGRGGRIQPQHF.

The chain links TRBV27 to TRBJ1-1; 9 positions agree with TRBD1. CDR1 MNHEY and CDR2 SMNVEV come from the germline V gene (reference sequence). This CDR3 has 11 residues. Unmatched junction bases numbered 4, after V lost 6 bases and J lost 11 bases. CDR3 in amino acids: CASRRTGEAFF. The CDR3 bases are TGTGCCAGCAGGAGGACAGGGGAGGCTTTCTTT.

This sequence joins TRBV27 and TRBJ1-5, with TRBD1 as a possible D gene (6 bases). The CDR3 spans 13 residues. V was clipped by 6 bases and J by 4 bases, with 10 bases between them. Germline V gene lookup returns CDR1 MNHEY and CDR2 SMNVEV (reference sequence). CDR3 amino acids: CASRVTGNQPQHF. The CDR3 nucleotides read TGTGCCAGCAGAGTAACAGGGAATCAGCCCCAGCATTTT.

J is TRBJ2-3 and V is TRBV5-4; a possible D gene is TRBD1 (6 bases). With 3 bases removed from V and 3 bases from J, the gap between germline ends came to 14 bases. The CDR3 contains 15 residues. Germline lookup yields CDR1 SGHNT and CDR2 YYREEE (reference sequence). CDR3 residues: CASSSKGDATDTQYF. As DNA, the CDR3 is TGTGCCAGCAGCTCGAAGGGGGACGCAACAGATACGCAGTATTTT.

The V call is TRBV5-1, the J call TRBJ2-7, with TRBD1 matching 11 bases. Unmatched junction bases numbered 6, after V lost 4 bases and J lost 3 bases. Germline CDR1 and CDR2: SGHRS and YFSETQ. The CDR3 covers 15 residues. The CDR3 coding sequence is TGCGCCAGCAGCACCGGGACAGGGGGTAACTACGAGCAGTACTTC. It yields the protein CASSTGTGGNYEQYF. Filled out from reference TRBV5-1 and TRBJ2-7, the complete variable domain reads KAGVTQTPRYLIKTRGQQVTLSCSPISGHRSVSWYQQTPGQGLQFLFEYFSETQRNKGNFPGRFSGRQFSNSRSEMNVSTLELGDSALYLCASSTGTGGNYEQYFGPGTRLTVT.

The table lists this clone with a few counts. The rearrangement uses TRBV5-6 and TRBJ1-3; D ambiguous. V gave up 1 base and J gave up 0 bases, with 8 bases separating them. The CDR3 is made up of 15 amino acids. CDR1 and CDR2 (germline): SGHDT, YYEEEE. The CDR3 sequence is CASSLWTDSGNTIYF. The CDR3 DNA is TGTGCCAGCAGCTTGTGGACTGACTCTGGAAACACCATATATTTT.

Only a few counts were recorded for this clone. V usage is TRBV5-1 and J usage is TRBJ2-3; the match to TRBD2 covers 9 bases. Germline V lookup: CDR1 SGHRS, CDR2 YFSETQ. The CDR3 runs to 15 residues. Trimming at V came to 4 bases and at J to 4 bases, leaving 7 bases not matched to a gene. This CDR3 reads CASSRGTSLADTQYF. CDR3 in DNA: TGCGCCAGCAGCCGGGGGACTAGCCTGGCAGATACGCAGTATTTT.

The V and J genes are TRBV18 and TRBJ1-1; D perhaps matches TRBD1 (5 bases). CDR3 size: 15 residues. V was clipped by 2 bases and J by 3 bases, with 13 bases between them. Germline values: CDR1 KGHSH, CDR2 LQKENI. CDR3 nucleotide sequence: TGTGCCAGCTCACCAGCGCTCCAGGGCTACACTGAAGCTTTCTTT. Its translation is CASSPALQGYTEAFF.

This clone turned up a few times. This CDR3 reads CASSQGQGGQFGEKLFF. The CDR3 DNA sequence: TGCGCCAGCAGCCAGGGACAGGGCGGGCAGTTCGGTGAAAAACTGTTTTTT. V gene TRBV4-1 combines with J gene TRBJ1-4; 9 nucleotides align to TRBD1. Germline loops: CDR1 MGHRA, CDR2 YSYEKL. Trimming took 3 bases from V and 7 from J; bases not matched to a gene: 12. There are 17 residues in the CDR3.